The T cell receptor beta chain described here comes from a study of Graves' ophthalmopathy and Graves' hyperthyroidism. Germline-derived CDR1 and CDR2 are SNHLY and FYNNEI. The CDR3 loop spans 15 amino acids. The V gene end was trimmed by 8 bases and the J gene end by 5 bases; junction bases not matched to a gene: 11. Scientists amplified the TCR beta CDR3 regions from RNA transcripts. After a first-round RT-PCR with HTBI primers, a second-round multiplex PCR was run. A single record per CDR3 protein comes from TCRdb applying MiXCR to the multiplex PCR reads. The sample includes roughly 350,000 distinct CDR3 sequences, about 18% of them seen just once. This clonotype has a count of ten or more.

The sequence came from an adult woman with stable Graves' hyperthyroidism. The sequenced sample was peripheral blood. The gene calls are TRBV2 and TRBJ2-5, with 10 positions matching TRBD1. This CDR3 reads CASALDRGLRETQYF. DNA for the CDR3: TGTGCCAGCGCCCTAGACAGGGGGCTGCGGGAGACCCAGTACTTC.